This T cell receptor (beta chain) was recorded in a study of blood T cell repertoires in COVID-19. Authors' analysis steps: For nucleated cells, counts were estimated from reference gene primer amplification. Libraries were prepared by immunoSEQ multiplex PCR; TCRdb keeps only in-frame clonotypes and omits some of them. V and J calls plus clone size are reproduced from that table; the DNA served to infer D and trimming. The data show about 200,000 clones, around 90% seen once. The count of this clone is one. Germline CDR1 and CDR2: LGHDT and YNNKEL (reference sequence). The CDR3 contains 14 residues. The germline V and J ends were trimmed by 1 base and 4 bases, with 10 bases remaining between them.

The receptor was isolated from a man under 40 who had recovered from COVID-19. The V gene is TRBV3-1 (or the pseudogene TRBV3-2), the J gene TRBJ1-1; D is perhaps TRBD1 (5 bases). Specimen: PBMCs or T cells enriched from blood (not recorded which). The CDR3 DNA follows: TGTGCCAGCAGCCAAGTACCAGGGATCACTGAAGCTTTCTTT. Amino acids: CASSQVPGITEAFF.